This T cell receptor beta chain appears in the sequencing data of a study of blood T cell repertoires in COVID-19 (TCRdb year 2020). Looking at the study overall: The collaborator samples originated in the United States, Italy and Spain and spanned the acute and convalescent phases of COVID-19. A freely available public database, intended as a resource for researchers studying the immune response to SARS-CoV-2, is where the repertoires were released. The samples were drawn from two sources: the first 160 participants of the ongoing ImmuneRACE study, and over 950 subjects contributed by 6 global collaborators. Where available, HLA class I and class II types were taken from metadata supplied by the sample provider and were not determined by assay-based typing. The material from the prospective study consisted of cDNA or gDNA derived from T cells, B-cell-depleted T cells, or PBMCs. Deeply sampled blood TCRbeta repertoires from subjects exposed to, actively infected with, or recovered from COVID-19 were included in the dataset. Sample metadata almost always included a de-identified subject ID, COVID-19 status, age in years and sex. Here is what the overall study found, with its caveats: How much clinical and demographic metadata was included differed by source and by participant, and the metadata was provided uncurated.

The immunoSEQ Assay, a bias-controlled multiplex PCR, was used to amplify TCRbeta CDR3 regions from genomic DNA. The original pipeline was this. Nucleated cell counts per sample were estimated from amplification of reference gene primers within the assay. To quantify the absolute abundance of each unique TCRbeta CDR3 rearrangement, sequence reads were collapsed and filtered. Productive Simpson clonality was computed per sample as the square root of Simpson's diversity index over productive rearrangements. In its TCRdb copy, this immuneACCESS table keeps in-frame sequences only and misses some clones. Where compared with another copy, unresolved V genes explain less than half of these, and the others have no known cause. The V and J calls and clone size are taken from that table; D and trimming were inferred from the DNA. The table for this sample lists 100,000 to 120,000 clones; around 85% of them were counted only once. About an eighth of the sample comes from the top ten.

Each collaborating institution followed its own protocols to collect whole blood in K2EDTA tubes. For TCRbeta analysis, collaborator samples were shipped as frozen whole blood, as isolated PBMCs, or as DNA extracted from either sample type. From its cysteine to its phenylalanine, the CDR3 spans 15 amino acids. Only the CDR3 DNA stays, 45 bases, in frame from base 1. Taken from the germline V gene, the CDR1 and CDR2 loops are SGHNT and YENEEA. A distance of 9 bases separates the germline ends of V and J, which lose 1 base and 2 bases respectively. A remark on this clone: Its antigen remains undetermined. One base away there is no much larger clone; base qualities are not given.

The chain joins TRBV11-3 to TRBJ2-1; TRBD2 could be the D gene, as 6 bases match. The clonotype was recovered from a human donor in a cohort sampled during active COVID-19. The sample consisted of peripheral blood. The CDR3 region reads CASSLGPGAYNEQFF. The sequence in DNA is TGTGCCAGCAGCTTAGGACCGGGGGCCTACAATGAGCAGTTCTTC.